Following are 15 T cell receptor delta chains from one sample sequenced in a study of γδ T cells in repeated Plasmodium falciparum infection. TCRdb re-processed the multiplex PCR reads using CATT. Altogether 70,000 to 95,000 delta-chain clones are present, around 1.4% being singletons, with the ten largest covering 8.5% to 10%. Flow sorting of PBMC yielded separate Vgamma9/Vdelta2+ and Vdelta2-negative gammadelta T cell populations for bulk repertoire analysis. The sample comprised gamma-delta T cells from blood. These receptor sequences come from a pool of human donors (malaria-infected and uninfected, not separated).

This clone was observed a few times. With a far larger clone one base away, a read error is the likely cause. Within the sample, other DNA sequences also encode this same CDR3. The V gene call is TRDV1, and the J gene call is absent; TRDD3 was called by the table and not checked on the DNA. The CDR3 has 14 residues. Germline values: CDR1 TSWWSYY, CDR2 QGS. CDR3 bases: TGTGCTCTTGGGATACGCCCCCCCGGCTCCAAACTCATCTTC. Translation: CALGIRPPGSKLIF.

Regarding this clone: The protein recorded in TCRdb matches a much larger clone and deviates from this DNA's translation at residue 19, suggesting a read error; the protein here is obtained by translating the DNA. There is no J gene call, but TRDV1 is given as the V gene; the tabulated D call, TRDD3, remains unverified against the DNA. Germline V gene sequence: CDR1 TSWWSYY, CDR2 QGS. The CDR3 is 21 amino acids. The CDR3 sequence: CALGELSLRGWGSALTAQFFF. In DNA form, the CDR3 reads TGTGCTCTTGGGGAACTGTCCCTACGGGGGTGGGGGAGTGCTTTGACAGCACAATTCTTCTTT.

This clone was seen at least ten times. The J gene is TRDJ1, the V gene TRDV1, with 13 nucleotides matching TRDD3. This CDR3 has 22 amino acids. V was clipped by 4 bases and J by 3 bases; unmatched bases: 23. Germline V lookup: CDR1 TSWWSYY, CDR2 QGS. The CDR3 DNA sequence: TGTGCTCTTGGGGCCCCAACTACTTTGGACACACTGGGGGATACGATGGCCGATAAACTCATCTTT. It translates to CALGAPTTLDTLGDTMADKLIF.

As for this clone: TCRdb's listed protein matches a much larger clone and diverges from this DNA's translation at residue 14, likely through a read error; the protein shown comes from the DNA. CDR3 region: CAYPSYRLTGGIQCTDKLIF. The CDR3 DNA follows: TGTGCCTACCCTTCCTACCGCCTTACTGGGGGGATCCAGTGCACCGATAAACTCATCTTT. The chain recombines TRDV3 with TRDJ1; TRDD2 is a possible D gene (9 bases). The J gene is not listed in TCRdb, so it was assigned here from a DNA match to germline. The CDR3 has 20 residues. V gave up 4 bases and J gave up 1 base, with 34 bases separating them. From germline, CDR1 is TVYSNPD and CDR2 GDNSRS (reference sequence).

This clone was detected a few times. A far larger clone is a single base away, which makes a read error likely. The sample holds other DNA sequences that translate to the same CDR3. For the V gene the call is TRDV1; the J gene has no call. Per the germline V gene, CDR1 is TSWWSYY and CDR2 is QGS. This CDR3 is built from 19 residues. The CDR3 loop reads CALGEPSASCESDTDKLIF. The DNA for the CDR3 is TGTGCTCTTGGGGAACCGAGTGCCTCCTGCGAATCTGACACCGATAAACTCATCTTC.

About this clone itself: The protein given by TCRdb reflects a much larger clone and differs at residue 20 from this DNA's translation, likely from a read error; the protein shown is the DNA's translation. This chain connects TRDV1 to TRDJ1; 12 bases agree with TRDD3. TCRdb offers no J gene call, so here the DNA was matched to germline to obtain one. The CDR3 is 23 amino acids. Looked up from germline, CDR1 is TSWWSYY and CDR2 is QGS. The CDR3 loop is CALGARPLPNSLGDTGYTDRLIF. CDR3 nucleotides: TGTGCTCTTGGGGCTCGGCCTCTTCCTAATAGTCTGGGGGATACGGGTTATACCGATAGACTCATCTTT.

This clone was recorded a few times. The protein recorded in TCRdb matches a much larger clone and deviates from this DNA's translation at residue 5, suggesting a read error; the protein here is obtained by translating the DNA. This rearrangement joins TRDV1 to TRDJ1; 7 nucleotides match TRDD3. TCRdb offers no J gene call, so here the DNA was matched to germline to obtain one. The V gene end was trimmed by 4 bases and the J gene end by 0 bases; junction bases not matched to a gene: 23. Germline V gives CDR1 TSWWSYY, CDR2 QGS. CDR3 length equals 21 residues. The CDR3 protein is CALGGLLPRHLRGGYTDKLIF. CDR3 in DNA: TGTGCTCTTGGGGGACTCCTGCCCCGTCACCTCAGGGGGGGATACACCGATAAACTCATCTTT.

This clone was counted a few times. TCRdb has a much larger clone's protein, which differs at residue 10 from the translation of this DNA, likely because of a read error; what is shown is the protein translated from the DNA. This chain uses TRDV2 with TRDJ1; D gene unclear. No J gene is reported in TCRdb; it was inferred here by comparing the DNA with germline. The CDR3 has 17 amino acids. Per the germline V gene, CDR1 is GEAIGNYY and CDR2 is EKD. V lost 0 bases to trimming and J lost 0 bases, with 16 bases between them. In nucleotides, the CDR3 is TGTGCCTGTGACACCGTCGCCAGTGACTCGTACACCGATAAACTCATCTTT. Protein sequence: CACDTVASDSYTDKLIF.

In regard to this clone: The amino acid sequence in TCRdb belongs to a much larger clone and departs from this DNA's translation at residue 10, likely a sequencing read error; the sequence shown is translated from the DNA. The chain couples TRDV2 to TRDJ3, with 7 nucleotides matching TRDD3. The J gene, absent from TCRdb, was called here by matching the DNA to germline. J lost 2 bases, V lost 1 base, and 19 bases had no gene match. This CDR3 spans 22 amino acids. Germline loops: CDR1 GEAIGNYY, CDR2 EKD. The CDR3 reads CACDTVITGEYDGTWDTRQMFF. The DNA for the CDR3 is TGTGCCTGTGACACTGTTATAACTGGGGAATACGACGGAACCTGGGACACCCGACAGATGTTTTTC.

In this sample, this clone turned up a few times. This likely came from a read error, as a far larger clone is one base away. The same CDR3 is also encoded by other DNA sequences in this sample. This sequence joins TRDV1 and TRDJ1, with 13 bases aligning to TRDD3. This CDR3 has 21 amino acids. Per the germline V gene, CDR1 is TSWWSYY and CDR2 is QGS. This CDR3 reads CALGAPSYVSLLGDTADKLIF. The CDR3 DNA sequence: TGTGCTCTTGGGGCCCCTTCCTACGTATCCCTACTGGGGGATACGGCCGACAAACTCATCTTT.

This clone was observed a handful of times. The protein recorded in TCRdb matches a much larger clone and deviates from this DNA's translation at residue 6, suggesting a read error; the protein here is obtained by translating the DNA. The chain couples TRDV1 to TRDJ1; 9 positions agree with TRDD3. The J gene, not given by TCRdb, was assigned here from a germline match of the nucleotide sequence. The CDR3 runs 16 residues. Trimming cost V 2 bases and J 2 bases; bases outside gene matches: 6. Germline lookup yields CDR1 TSWWSYY and CDR2 QGS. As DNA, the CDR3 is TGTGCTCTTGGGGAAGTGGTTCTGGGGGATACCGATAAACTCATCTTT. Translated: CALGEVVLGDTDKLIF.

This clone counts as medium-sized (0.01 to 0.1%). Other DNA sequences in the same sample also yield this CDR3. The chain links TRDV1 to TRDJ1; 7 nucleotides agree with TRDD2. This CDR3 region has 23 residues. Germline CDR1 TSWWSYY, CDR2 QGS. V lost 3 bases to trimming and J lost 0 bases; unmatched junction nucleotides: 28. The CDR3 DNA reads TGTGCTCTTGGGGACCGGCCTTCCTTCTACGTACTAGTTTCCTTACTGTACACCGATAAACTCATCTTT. Translation gives CALGDRPSFYVLVSLLYTDKLIF.

Turning to this clone: A far larger clone is one nucleotide away, so this likely arose from a read error. Other nucleotide sequences in the sample specify the same CDR3. With the J gene uncalled, the V gene is TRDV2. Germline assignment: CDR1 GEAIGNYY and CDR2 EKD. This CDR3 spans 14 amino acids. The CDR3 loop is CACDPIAYTDKLIF. The CDR3 DNA reads TGTGCCTGTGACCCGATTGCTTACACCGATAAACTCATCTTC.

As regards this clone: The TCRdb protein, from a much larger clone, departs from this DNA's translation at residue 9, likely by read error; the protein shown derives from the DNA. J is TRDJ1 and V is TRDV1; 12 nucleotides match TRDD3. TCRdb is silent on the J gene; assignment here came from matching the DNA to germline. CDR1 and CDR2 (germline): TSWWSYY, QGS. This CDR3 is built from 23 residues. Trimming took 0 bases from V and 0 from J; bases not matched to a gene: 20. CDR3 region: CALGELGAPYWGIQGGDTDKLIF. The CDR3 DNA is TGTGCTCTTGGGGAACTAGGCGCTCCCTACTGGGGGATACAAGGCGGGGACACCGATAAACTCATCTTT.

As concerns this clone: TCRdb lists the protein of a much larger clone for this DNA, which differs at residue 6, so this is likely a read error; the protein given here is translated from the DNA itself. The CDR3 nucleotides read TGTGCTCTTGGGGCCACACCCATCGTACTGGGGGGTAAACTCATCTTT. Translating it yields CALGATPIVLGGKLIF. V and J are TRDV1 and TRDJ1; TRDD3 aligns across 8 bases. Assignment of the J gene here rests on matching the DNA to germline, because TCRdb gives none. The CDR3 loop spans 16 amino acids. J was trimmed by 7 bases and V by 4 bases; bases with no gene match: 14. CDR1 and CDR2 (germline): TSWWSYY, QGS.